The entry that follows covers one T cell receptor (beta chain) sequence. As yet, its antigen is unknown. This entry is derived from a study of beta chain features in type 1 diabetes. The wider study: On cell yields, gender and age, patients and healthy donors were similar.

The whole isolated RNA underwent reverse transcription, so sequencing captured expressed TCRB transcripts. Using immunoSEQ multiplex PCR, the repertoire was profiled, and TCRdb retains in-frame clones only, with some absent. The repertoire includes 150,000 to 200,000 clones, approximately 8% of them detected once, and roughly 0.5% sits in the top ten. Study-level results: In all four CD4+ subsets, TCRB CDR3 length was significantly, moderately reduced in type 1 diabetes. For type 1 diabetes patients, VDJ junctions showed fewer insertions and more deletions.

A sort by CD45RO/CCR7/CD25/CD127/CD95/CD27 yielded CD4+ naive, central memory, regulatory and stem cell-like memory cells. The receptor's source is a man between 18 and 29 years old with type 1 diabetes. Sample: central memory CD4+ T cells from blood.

The CDR3, as DNA: TGTGCCAGCATTTCAGGGTTTAACACCGGGGAGCTGTTTTTT. It specifies CASISGFNTGELFF. The J gene is TRBJ2-2, the V gene TRBV28, with D perhaps matching TRBD1 (5 bases). This CDR3 is 14 amino acids long. V was clipped by 7 bases and J by 2 bases, with 11 bases between them. The germline CDR1 and CDR2 sequences are MDHEN and SYDVKM.